These 32 T cell receptor beta chains were sequenced from one sample in a study of shared clonotypes between healthy human individuals. Data came from immunoSEQ multiplex PCR; TCRdb stores just in-frame clones and leaves some out. The sample has about 2.4 million clones, roughly 93% seen once. The sequenced sample was naive CD4+ T cells from PBMCs. The subset is: CD45RA+ positively selected. These receptors were collected from a man in his late teens or twenties in good health. Some clones in this sample may be carry-over from other donors' samples.

This clone has only one observation. The chain employs TRBV18 and TRBJ2-1; 15 bases agree with TRBD2. Losses at the gene ends were 2 bases for V and 8 bases for J; bases not matched to a gene: 10. The CDR3 has 18 amino acids. CDR1 is KGHSH and CDR2 is LQKENI in the germline V gene. In DNA, the CDR3 is TGTGCCAGCTCACCAAAAGGGGACCGGACTAGCGGGAGGGATGAGCAGTTCTTC. It yields the protein CASSPKGDRTSGRDEQFF.

This chain uses TRBV7-2 with TRBJ2-2; 7 bases are a match to TRBD1. CDR3 size: 15 residues. The junction had 4 bases not matched to a gene; V was cut back by 4 bases and J by 2 bases. Germline-derived CDR1 and CDR2 are SGHTA and FQGNSA. CDR3 in DNA: TGTGCCAGCAGCTACCGACAGGGAAACACCGGGGAGCTGTTTTTT. This gives the protein CASSYRQGNTGELFF.

This clone was counted a few times. V and J are TRBV4-3 and TRBJ1-1, with 7 bases aligning to TRBD1. This CDR3 region has 15 residues. V trimming: 4 bases; J trimming: 5 bases; junction bases outside the gene matches: 10. Germline-derived CDR1 and CDR2 are LGHNA and YSLEER. In nucleotides, the CDR3 is TGCGCCAGCAGCCGAAACAGACAGGGAGGAACTGAAGCTTTCTTT. It codes for CASSRNRQGGTEAFF.

The rearrangement uses TRBV5-4 and TRBJ1-2; tentatively, D is TRBD1 (5 bases). Looked up from germline, CDR1 is SGHNT and CDR2 is YYREEE (reference sequence). Trimming took 2 bases from V and 9 from J, leaving 17 bases between them. This CDR3 contains 14 residues. Here the CDR3 DNA reads TGTGCCAGCAGCTTAGGGACGGGGCCTGGGAGCTACACCTTC. Translated: CASSLGTGPGSYTF.

V usage is TRBV10-1 and J usage is TRBJ2-2; 12 bases align to TRBD2. The length of the CDR3 is 19 residues. The V segment lost 2 bases and the J segment 0 bases; nucleotides outside the gene matches: 7. CDR1 is WNHNN and CDR2 is SYGVQD in the germline V gene (reference sequence). The CDR3 DNA reads TGCGCCAGCAGTGAGCTGGGACTAGCGGGCCGGGCGAACACCGGGGAGCTGTTTTTT. Amino acids: CASSELGLAGRANTGELFF.

This clone has a handful of counts. The sample has other DNA sequences that encode this CDR3 too. The chain is built from TRBV6-5 and TRBJ1-5, with D unresolved. The V end was cut by 6 bases, the J end by 0 bases, with 6 bases between. CDR1 is MNHEY and CDR2 is SVGAGI in the germline V gene. The CDR3 runs 13 residues. CDR3 bases: TGTGCCAGCAGAAGTTATAGCAATCAGCCCCAGCATTTT. Translating gives CASRSYSNQPQHF.

The chain carries TRBV5-5 and TRBJ2-1; 10 bases align to TRBD2. V shed 2 bases and J 10 bases; nucleotides not matched to a gene: 3. CDR1 SGHKS and CDR2 YYEKEE come from the germline V gene (reference sequence). The CDR3 loop spans 13 amino acids. The CDR3 nucleotides are TGTGCCAGCAGCTTTAGCGGGGGGACGGAGCAGTTCTTC. Translating it yields CASSFSGGTEQFF.

The gene calls are TRBV4-2 and TRBJ2-3; 9 bases align to TRBD2. This CDR3 is 18 amino acids long. Germline V lookup: CDR1 LGHNA, CDR2 YNFKEQ. Losses at the gene ends were 1 base for V and 5 bases for J; bases not matched to a gene: 13. The CDR3 reads CASSQAGGPIAGVDTQYF. The CDR3 DNA sequence: TGTGCCAGCAGCCAAGCGGGGGGCCCGATAGCGGGAGTAGATACGCAGTATTTT.

The count of this clone is one. This sequence joins TRBV15 and TRBJ2-5, with 10 nucleotides matching TRBD2. The J segment lost 2 bases and the V segment lost 3 bases, leaving 3 bases of the junction unmatched. The germline gives CDR1 LNHNV, CDR2 YYDKDF (reference sequence). There are 15 residues in the CDR3. CDR3 residues: CATSRSGRVQETQYF. In nucleotides, the CDR3 is TGTGCCACCAGCAGGAGCGGGAGGGTACAAGAGACCCAGTACTTC. The whole variable domain, remainder taken from reference TRBV15 and TRBJ2-5, is DAMVIQNPRYQVTQFGKPVTLSCSQTLNHNVMYWYQQKSSQAPKLLFHYYDKDFNNEADTPDNFQSRRPNTSFCFLDIRSPGLGDTAMYLCATSRSGRVQETQYFGPGTRLLVL.

The CDR3 sequence is CASSPQKGPGVGQPQHF. CDR3 nucleotides: TGTGCCAGCAGCCCACAGAAGGGCCCAGGGGTTGGTCAGCCCCAGCATTTT. J is TRBJ1-5 and V is TRBV11-2; weak D call: TRBD1 (6 bases). The CDR3 covers 17 residues. V dropped 5 bases and J dropped 6 bases, with 23 bases sitting between them. Germline V CDR1 and CDR2: SGHAT, FQNNGV.

This chain uses TRBV5-6 with TRBJ2-1, with 13 positions matching TRBD2. This CDR3 contains 16 residues. Germline V gives CDR1 SGHDT, CDR2 YYEEEE. V was pared by 1 base and J by 6 bases, with 4 bases of the junction left unmatched. CDR3 nucleotides: TGTGCCAGCAGCTTGCTTGGGACTAGCGGGACCAATGAGCAGTTCTTC. This sequence encodes CASSLLGTSGTNEQFF.

The genes are TRBV5-5 and TRBJ2-5, with TRBD1 matching over 9 bases. Germline V CDR1 and CDR2: SGHKS, YYEKEE (reference sequence). J was trimmed by 4 bases and V by 4 bases; bases with no gene match: 11. This CDR3 is 16 amino acids long. The CDR3, as DNA: TGTGCCAGCAGCGTTTTACCGGGACAGGGAAGAGAGACCCAGTACTTC. Its protein product is CASSVLPGQGRETQYF.

The CDR3 protein is CASSVGRGGPSYEQYF. DNA for the CDR3: TGTGCCAGCAGCGTGGGCCGGGGAGGGCCCTCCTACGAGCAGTACTTC. This chain uses TRBV9 with TRBJ2-7; 7 nucleotides match TRBD2. The CDR3 runs to 16 residues. The junction had 8 bases not matched to a gene; V was cut back by 2 bases and J by 0 bases. Germline lookup yields CDR1 SGDLS and CDR2 YYNGEE. Full variable domain (outside the CDR3, taken from reference TRBV9 and TRBJ2-7): DSGVTQTPKHLITATGQRVTLRCSPRSGDLSVYWYQQSLDQGLQFLIQYYNGEERAKGNILERFSAQQFPDLHSELNLSSLELGDSALYFCASSVGRGGPSYEQYFGPGTRLTVT.

For this clone: Germline and junction disagree at one end, which may indicate a read error. V is TRBV5-5 and J is TRBJ2-7; a possible D gene is TRBD2 (6 bases). This CDR3 contains 14 residues. Germline loops: CDR1 SGHKS, CDR2 YYEKEE (reference sequence). The CDR3: CASRLGLGSYEQYF. For the CDR3, the DNA is TGTGCCAGCAGGTTGGGACTCGGCTCCTACGAGCAGTACTTC.

The chain couples TRBV27 to TRBJ1-1; the D is unclear. V was clipped by 1 base and J by 3 bases, with 9 bases between them. The CDR3 has 14 residues. Germline-derived CDR1 and CDR2 are MNHEY and SMNVEV (reference sequence). CDR3 sequence reads: CASSLFRADTEAFF. The CDR3 DNA is TGTGCCAGCAGTTTATTTCGTGCCGACACTGAAGCTTTCTTT.

The chain couples TRBV5-1 to TRBJ1-6; TRBD1 agrees at 9 bases. The CDR3 length is 17 residues. V lost 4 bases and J lost 5; bases outside the gene matches: 10. Germline V gene sequence: CDR1 SGHRS, CDR2 YFSETQ. CDR3 in amino acids: CASSLQLTGGHNSPLHF. The CDR3 bases are TGCGCCAGCAGCCTCCAGCTGACAGGGGGTCATAATTCACCCCTCCACTTT.

V gene TRBV7-9 combines with J gene TRBJ2-7; 9 bases map to TRBD1. The length of the CDR3 is 14 residues. V was clipped by 2 bases and J by 5 bases; unmatched bases: 4. Germline lookup yields CDR1 SEHNR and CDR2 FQNEAQ (reference sequence). The DNA of the CDR3 is TGTGCCAGCAGCTTAACAGGGGGCAACCACGAGCAGTACTTC. It specifies CASSLTGGNHEQYF.

V usage is TRBV10-3 and J usage is TRBJ2-1, with TRBD2 matching 8 bases. This CDR3 is built from 15 residues. Germline V gene data show CDR1 as ENHRY and CDR2 as SYGVKD. V dropped 6 bases and J dropped 12; count of bases not matched to a gene: 16. The CDR3 DNA sequence: TGTGCCATCAGGGGACCGGGACTAGATCGTATGGGGCAGTTCTTC. Translating it yields CAIRGPGLDRMGQFF.

The chain uses TRBV11-2 and TRBJ2-7; the D gene is possibly TRBD2 (6 bases). CDR3 size: 13 residues. The germline CDR1 and CDR2 sequences are SGHAT and FQNNGV. Trimming left V 4 bases short and J 2 bases short, with 9 bases between. DNA of the CDR3: TGTGCCAGCAGCTCGGGACTCACCTACGAGCAGTACTTC. Translation gives CASSSGLTYEQYF.

V and J are TRBV10-2 and TRBJ1-2; D is uncertain. V was shortened by 3 bases and J by 4 bases, with 6 bases between the two germline ends. Germline V lookup: CDR1 WSHSY, CDR2 SAAADI. This CDR3 has 12 residues. DNA for the CDR3: TGCGCCAGCAGTGAAGGTCGCTATGGCTACACCTTC. The encoded protein is CASSEGRYGYTF.

In its sample, this clone was seen once. The rearrangement uses TRBV9 and TRBJ2-2; weak D call: TRBD2 (5 bases). This CDR3 spans 14 amino acids. Trimming shortened V by 4 bases and J by 1 base, and 8 bases separated the two germline ends. Germline loops: CDR1 SGDLS, CDR2 YYNGEE. The CDR3 nucleotides are TGTGCCAGCAGCTATCGGGAGAACACCGGGGAGCTGTTTTTT. Its translation is CASSYRENTGELFF.

This chain uses TRBV5-1 with TRBJ2-1; TRBD1 aligns across 9 bases. The CDR3 is 16 residues long. V shed 7 bases, J shed 7 bases, and the junction held 15 bases outside the gene matches. From germline, CDR1 is SGHRS and CDR2 YFSETQ. The CDR3 here is CASGVSGTGIKNEQFF. In nucleotides, the CDR3 is TGCGCCAGCGGCGTATCCGGGACAGGGATAAAGAATGAGCAGTTCTTC.

The gene calls are TRBV29-1 and TRBJ2-1; TRBD1 is a possible D gene (6 bases). V was pared by 4 bases and J by 4 bases, with 11 bases between. The CDR3 spans 13 residues. Germline V gene data show CDR1 as SQVTM and CDR2 as ANQGSEA. Written as DNA, the CDR3 is TGCAGCGTTGGTGGACAGACTTACAATGAGCAGTTCTTC. Translation gives CSVGGQTYNEQFF.

The rearrangement links TRBV6-1 to TRBJ2-2; 7 bases are shared with TRBD2. CDR1 is MNHNS and CDR2 is SASEGT in the germline V gene. The CDR3 covers 15 residues. With 5 bases clipped from V and 4 bases from J, the junction kept 7 bases outside the gene matches. The CDR3: CASSIGGSRTGELFF. The DNA of the CDR3 is TGTGCCAGCAGTATAGGCGGGAGCCGCACCGGGGAGCTGTTTTTT.

This chain links TRBV19 with TRBJ1-4; D is undetermined. CDR3 length: 15 residues. Germline CDR1 and CDR2: LNHDA and SQIVND (reference sequence). Trimming shortened V by 5 bases and J by 8 bases, and 18 bases separated the two germline ends. In DNA form, the CDR3 reads TGTGCCAGTAGTGATATATTGGGGATTCGAGAAAAACTGTTTTTT. It specifies CASSDILGIREKLFF.

As regards this clone: The sample carries other DNA sequences with the same CDR3. The genes are TRBV30 and TRBJ2-7, with 10 bases fitting TRBD1. J gave up 7 bases and V 1 base, and 7 bases lay outside the gene matches. Germline V gene sequence: CDR1 GTSNPN, CDR2 SVGIG (reference sequence). The CDR3 has 14 amino acids. DNA for the CDR3: TGTGCCTGGAGTGCCGACAGGGGGCTGGAGGAGCAGTACTTC. Its protein is CAWSADRGLEEQYF. Full variable domain (outside the CDR3, taken from reference TRBV30 and TRBJ2-7): SQTIHQWPATLVQPVGSPLSLECTVEGTSNPNLYWYRQAAGRGLQLLFYSVGIGQISSEVPQNLSASRPQDRQFILSSKKLLLSDSGFYLCAWSADRGLEEQYFGPGTRLTVT.

The chain uses TRBV9 and TRBJ2-1; TRBD2 agrees at 8 bases. With 4 bases clipped from V and 6 bases from J, the junction kept 6 bases outside the gene matches. The CDR3 is made up of 14 amino acids. Germline loops: CDR1 SGDLS, CDR2 YYNGEE. The CDR3 is CASSSREGLNEQFF. DNA for the CDR3: TGTGCCAGCAGCTCTCGGGAGGGCCTCAATGAGCAGTTCTTC.

V is TRBV12-5 and J is TRBJ2-1; 9 bases are a match to TRBD2. The CDR3 runs 13 residues. V was pared by 6 bases and J by 8 bases, with 5 bases of the junction left unmatched. The germline V gene has CDR1 LGHNT and CDR2 FRNRAP. For the CDR3, the DNA is TGTGCTAGTGGACTAGCGGGCGGAGATGAGCAGTTCTTC. Protein sequence: CASGLAGGDEQFF.

The gene calls are TRBV11-2 and TRBJ2-7; weak D call: TRBD2 (5 bases). From germline, CDR1 is SGHAT and CDR2 FQNNGV. The V gene lost 2 bases and the J gene lost 5 bases, with 16 bases spanning the gap. The CDR3 covers 15 residues. The CDR3 loop is CASSLLGVPPHEQYF. The CDR3 DNA reads TGTGCCAGCAGCTTACTCGGGGTCCCCCCTCACGAGCAGTACTTC.

The V gene is TRBV18, the J gene TRBJ2-6, with D unclear. Trimming took 0 bases from V and 1 from J, leaving 19 bases between them. The length of the CDR3 is 20 residues. The germline V gene encodes CDR1 KGHSH and CDR2 LQKENI. CDR3: CASSPPGRRPPHSGANVLTF. CDR3 in DNA: TGTGCCAGCTCACCACCGGGAAGGCGGCCCCCCCATTCTGGGGCCAACGTCCTGACTTTC.

The rearrangement uses TRBV27 and TRBJ2-7; D is undetermined. The CDR3 has 13 residues. The germline V gene has CDR1 MNHEY and CDR2 SMNVEV (reference sequence). Trimming took 3 bases from V and 3 from J, leaving 9 bases between them. This chain's CDR3 is CASSFRKFYEQYF. As DNA, the CDR3 is TGTGCCAGCAGTTTTAGAAAGTTCTACGAGCAGTACTTC.

This chain's CDR3 is CSVQSWGTMNTEAFF. CDR3 nucleotides: TGCAGCGTTCAAAGTTGGGGGACTATGAACACTGAAGCTTTCTTT. This sequence joins TRBV29-1 and TRBJ1-1; perhaps TRBD1 as D (5 bases). V shed 5 bases and J shed 0 bases, with 16 bases lying between them. The CDR3 extends over 15 amino acids. CDR1 is SQVTM and CDR2 is ANQGSEA in the germline V gene.